This is a list of T cell receptor beta chains from one sample in a study of OX40 agonist ivuxolimab in advanced cancers. The repertoire was sequenced with immunoSEQ multiplex PCR; TCRdb's copy has only in-frame clones and lacks some. The data hold over 15,000 clones, with roughly 78% observed a single time. Sequenced here: CD4+ or CD8+ T cells sorted from blood, sampled in a trial of the OX40 agonist ivuxolimab. These receptors came from an adult with an advanced solid tumor such as melanoma, head and neck, liver or kidney cancer. Both conserved end residues are part of each CDR3. Each record gives: D gene, clone size, J gene, V gene, CDR3 DNA, CDR3 protein. D genes are given only for firm matches. Size is stated for part of the rows, as once, few or many counts, or as a class when the clone is expanded.

d_gene: TRBD1; abundance: .; j_gene: TRBJ2-2; v_gene: TRBV11-2; CDR3nt: TGTGCCAGCAGCGCGGACAGGGTGGGGACCGGGGAGCTGTTTTTT; CDR3aa: CASSADRVGTGELFF
d_gene: .; abundance: .; j_gene: TRBJ1-2; v_gene: TRBV5-1; CDR3nt: TGCGCCAGCAGCGGGCGGGACAACTATGGCTACACCTTC; CDR3aa: CASSGRDNYGYTF
d_gene: .; abundance: .; j_gene: TRBJ2-7; v_gene: TRBV5-4; CDR3nt: TGTGCCAGCAGCTTGGGGGGGGTCGCCAAAACCTACGAGCAGTACTTC; CDR3aa: CASSLGGVAKTYEQYF
d_gene: TRBD2; abundance: .; j_gene: TRBJ2-5; v_gene: TRBV4-1; CDR3nt: TGCGCCAGCAGCCAAGATCGGGGTAGCGGGCGGCAAGAGACCCAGTACTTC; CDR3aa: CASSQDRGSGRQETQYF
d_gene: .; abundance: .; j_gene: TRBJ1-1; v_gene: TRBV7-9; CDR3nt: TGTGCCAGCAGCTTGAGGAGTGAAGCTTTCTTT; CDR3aa: CASSLRSEAFF
d_gene: .; abundance: .; j_gene: TRBJ2-2; v_gene: TRBV15; CDR3nt: TGTGCCACCAGCAGGCCGATAGGGGAGCTGTTTTTT; CDR3aa: CATSRPIGELFF
d_gene: .; abundance: .; j_gene: TRBJ2-1; v_gene: TRBV7-2; CDR3nt: TGTGCCAGCAGCCCCCCCGCCTACAATGAGCAGTTCTTC; CDR3aa: CASSPPAYNEQFF
d_gene: .; abundance: once; j_gene: TRBJ2-7; v_gene: TRBV5-1; CDR3nt: TGCGCCAGCAGCTTGTCGGGAGTGGGCTACGAGCAGTACTTC; CDR3aa: CASSLSGVGYEQYF
d_gene: .; abundance: .; j_gene: TRBJ2-2; v_gene: TRBV7-9; CDR3nt: TGTGCCAGCAGCCCCACTAACACCGGGGAGCTGTTTTTT; CDR3aa: CASSPTNTGELFF
d_gene: .; abundance: .; j_gene: TRBJ2-5; v_gene: TRBV30; CDR3nt: TGTGCCTGGAGTGCCCGACTAGTGGTTTTTCAAGAGACCCAGTACTTC; CDR3aa: CAWSARLVVFQETQYF
d_gene: TRBD1; abundance: .; j_gene: TRBJ2-7; v_gene: TRBV27; CDR3nt: TGTGCCAGCAGTTTATCGACGGGACAGGGGATTAGGGAGCAGTACTTC; CDR3aa: CASSLSTGQGIREQYF
d_gene: TRBD1; abundance: .; j_gene: TRBJ1-4; v_gene: TRBV19; CDR3nt: TGTGCCAGTTCGGGACAGGGCGAAAAACTGTTTTTT; CDR3aa: CASSGQGEKLFF
d_gene: .; abundance: .; j_gene: TRBJ1-1; v_gene: TRBV30; CDR3nt: TGTGCCTGGAGGATAATTTCGGGACACCAGAACACTGAAGCTTTCTTT; CDR3aa: CAWRIISGHQNTEAFF
d_gene: .; abundance: few; j_gene: TRBJ2-5; v_gene: TRBV10-2; CDR3nt: TGCGCCAGCACATTTCAGGGAGGAGAGACCCAGTACTTC; CDR3aa: CASTFQGGETQYF
d_gene: .; abundance: .; j_gene: TRBJ2-2; v_gene: TRBV7-2; CDR3nt: TGTGCCAGCAGCTTAATAAGCAGCCGACTGGGGTCGGCCGGGGAGCTGTTTTTT; CDR3aa: CASSLISSRLGSAGELFF
d_gene: TRBD1; abundance: .; j_gene: TRBJ2-5; v_gene: TRBV9; CDR3nt: TGTGCCAGCAGCCTACGACCCGGGACAGGGAAAGAGACCCAGTACTTC; CDR3aa: CASSLRPGTGKETQYF
d_gene: TRBD2; abundance: .; j_gene: TRBJ2-1; v_gene: TRBV28; CDR3nt: TGTGCCAGCAGACCTGGGGGGGGCTCCTACAATGAGCAGTTCTTC; CDR3aa: CASRPGGGSYNEQFF
d_gene: .; abundance: .; j_gene: TRBJ2-1; v_gene: TRBV5-8; CDR3nt: TGTGCCAGCAGCTTGGCGGACTTCAACAATGAGCAGTTCTTC; CDR3aa: CASSLADFNNEQFF
d_gene: .; abundance: .; j_gene: TRBJ1-6; v_gene: TRBV11-2; CDR3nt: TGTGCCAGCAGCCAACCGGGGAGGGCGGGTTCACCCCTCCACTTT; CDR3aa: CASSQPGRAGSPLHF
d_gene: .; abundance: .; j_gene: TRBJ2-7; v_gene: TRBV7-8; CDR3nt: TGTGCCAGCAGCTTAAGGACTACCGGGAATTACGAGCAGTACTTC; CDR3aa: CASSLRTTGNYEQYF
d_gene: TRBD2; abundance: once; j_gene: TRBJ2-1; v_gene: TRBV7-8; CDR3nt: TGTGCCAGCAGCTCCCGGGGACTAGCGGGAGATGATGAGCAGTTCTTC; CDR3aa: CASSSRGLAGDDEQFF
d_gene: .; abundance: .; j_gene: TRBJ1-2; v_gene: TRBV5-1; CDR3nt: TGCGCCAGCAGCGCCGGACGGCTCTATGGCTACACCTTC; CDR3aa: CASSAGRLYGYTF
d_gene: .; abundance: .; j_gene: TRBJ2-2; v_gene: TRBV19; CDR3nt: TGTGCCAGTAGTCCCTGGGGTAGCGGGAACACCGGGGAGCTGTTTTTT; CDR3aa: CASSPWGSGNTGELFF
d_gene: TRBD2; abundance: .; j_gene: TRBJ2-5; v_gene: TRBV6-5; CDR3nt: TGTGCCAGCAGTAGAATAGCGGGAGGGCCGGAGACCCAGTACTTC; CDR3aa: CASSRIAGGPETQYF
d_gene: .; abundance: .; j_gene: TRBJ2-7; v_gene: TRBV5-1; CDR3nt: TGCGCCAGCAGCTTGGGGGAGTACGAGCAGTACTTC; CDR3aa: CASSLGEYEQYF
d_gene: .; abundance: once; j_gene: TRBJ2-2; v_gene: TRBV30; CDR3nt: TGTGCCTGGAGTGCAAGACTGACCGGGGAGCTGTTTTTT; CDR3aa: CAWSARLTGELFF
d_gene: .; abundance: once; j_gene: TRBJ1-5; v_gene: TRBV27; CDR3nt: TGTGCCAGCAGTTTGGGGTGGGGGCAGCCCCAGCATTTT; CDR3aa: CASSLGWGQPQHF
d_gene: .; abundance: .; j_gene: TRBJ2-7; v_gene: TRBV6-1; CDR3nt: TGTGCCAGCAGTGGGGTTGTTGGGGGCCCCGAATCCTACGAGCAGTACTTC; CDR3aa: CASSGVVGGPESYEQYF
d_gene: .; abundance: .; j_gene: TRBJ2-7; v_gene: TRBV7-9; CDR3nt: TGTGCCAGCAGCTTTGCAACCTACGAGCAGTACTTC; CDR3aa: CASSFATYEQYF
d_gene: TRBD1; abundance: .; j_gene: TRBJ2-6; v_gene: TRBV7-9; CDR3nt: TGTGCCAGCAGCGCGACGTACAGGGGCTCTGGGGCCAACGTCCTGACTTTC; CDR3aa: CASSATYRGSGANVLTF
d_gene: TRBD2; abundance: .; j_gene: TRBJ2-1; v_gene: TRBV7-9; CDR3nt: TGTGCCAGCAGCTTCTTAGCGGGAGATGAGCAGTTCTTC; CDR3aa: CASSFLAGDEQFF
d_gene: TRBD1; abundance: .; j_gene: TRBJ1-4; v_gene: TRBV4-2; CDR3nt: TGTGCCAGCAGCCAAGGACAGGGCTTAGGTGGAAAACTGTTTTTT; CDR3aa: CASSQGQGLGGKLFF
d_gene: TRBD2; abundance: once; j_gene: TRBJ2-7; v_gene: TRBV28; CDR3nt: TGTGCCAGCAGTCAAAGGGGCGGGAGGCGCTACGAGCAGTACTTC; CDR3aa: CASSQRGGRRYEQYF
d_gene: TRBD2; abundance: .; j_gene: TRBJ2-2; v_gene: TRBV7-8; CDR3nt: TGTGCCAGCACCAGGCGGGCTAGCGGGACAAAGAACACCGGGGAGCTGTTTTTT; CDR3aa: CASTRRASGTKNTGELFF
d_gene: TRBD2; abundance: .; j_gene: TRBJ2-2; v_gene: TRBV28; CDR3nt: TGTGCCAGCAGTCTTAATCCGGGACTAGCGGGATCGGCCGGGGAGCTGTTTTTT; CDR3aa: CASSLNPGLAGSAGELFF
d_gene: TRBD1; abundance: few; j_gene: TRBJ1-1; v_gene: TRBV29-1; CDR3nt: TGCAGCGTTGATACAGGGGGCATGAACACTGAAGCTTTCTTT; CDR3aa: CSVDTGGMNTEAFF
d_gene: .; abundance: .; j_gene: TRBJ1-1; v_gene: TRBV4-1; CDR3nt: TGCGCCAGCAGCCAAGGGGCAGGGAGTACTGAAGCTTTCTTT; CDR3aa: CASSQGAGSTEAFF
d_gene: .; abundance: .; j_gene: TRBJ2-7; v_gene: TRBV19; CDR3nt: TGTGCCAGTAGTAACCTCCTTGGCAGGGGGGTAGGCGAGCAGTACTTC; CDR3aa: CASSNLLGRGVGEQYF
d_gene: .; abundance: .; j_gene: TRBJ2-6; v_gene: TRBV28; CDR3nt: TGTGCCAGCAGAGCCTTTCTGAGCTCTGGGGCCAACGTCCTGACTTTC; CDR3aa: CASRAFLSSGANVLTF
d_gene: .; abundance: .; j_gene: TRBJ1-5; v_gene: TRBV2; CDR3nt: TGTGCCAGCCAAGGAACAAATAGCAATCAGCCCCAGCATTTT; CDR3aa: CASQGTNSNQPQHF
d_gene: TRBD2; abundance: .; j_gene: TRBJ2-2; v_gene: TRBV30; CDR3nt: TGTGCCTGGAGTGTATTAGCGGGAGTAACCGGGGAGCTGTTTTTT; CDR3aa: CAWSVLAGVTGELFF
d_gene: .; abundance: .; j_gene: TRBJ2-7; v_gene: TRBV5-4; CDR3nt: TGTGCCAGCAGCCCAAGAAGGGACACAAACTACGAGCAGTACTTC; CDR3aa: CASSPRRDTNYEQYF
d_gene: TRBD1; abundance: once; j_gene: TRBJ2-7; v_gene: TRBV6-5; CDR3nt: TGTGCCAGCAGTTTAGGACAGGGCTACGAGCAGTACTTC; CDR3aa: CASSLGQGYEQYF
d_gene: TRBD2; abundance: .; j_gene: TRBJ2-7; v_gene: TRBV2; CDR3nt: TGTGCCAGCAAGATAGCGGGGTCCTACGAGCAGTACTTC; CDR3aa: CASKIAGSYEQYF
d_gene: .; abundance: .; j_gene: TRBJ2-4; v_gene: TRBV28; CDR3nt: TGTGCCAGCAGCCGCCGGTACAAAGGAAACATTCAGTACTTC; CDR3aa: CASSRRYKGNIQYF
d_gene: TRBD2; abundance: .; j_gene: TRBJ2-1; v_gene: TRBV10-1; CDR3nt: TGCGCCAGCAGTGAGGGACTAGCGATCCTTAGCTCCTACAATGAGCAGTTCTTC; CDR3aa: CASSEGLAILSSYNEQFF
d_gene: .; abundance: .; j_gene: TRBJ1-1; v_gene: TRBV11-1; CDR3nt: TGTGCCAGCAGCCTAATATCTAACACTGAAGCTTTCTTT; CDR3aa: CASSLISNTEAFF
d_gene: TRBD1; abundance: .; j_gene: TRBJ1-1; v_gene: TRBV11-3; CDR3nt: TGTGCCAGCAGCCTACAGGGGGACACTGAAGCTTTCTTT; CDR3aa: CASSLQGDTEAFF
d_gene: TRBD2; abundance: .; j_gene: TRBJ2-1; v_gene: TRBV10-3; CDR3nt: TGTGCCACGGCTAGCGGAGCCGACAATGAGCAGTTCTTC; CDR3aa: CATASGADNEQFF
d_gene: .; abundance: .; j_gene: TRBJ2-1; v_gene: TRBV5-1; CDR3nt: TGCGCCAGCAGCTTTACCGCGGAAAACAATGAGCAGTTCTTC; CDR3aa: CASSFTAENNEQFF
d_gene: .; abundance: .; j_gene: TRBJ2-2; v_gene: TRBV18; CDR3nt: TGTGCCAGCTCCCCCGGACAAGCGCGCCCCGGGGAGCTGTTTTTT; CDR3aa: CASSPGQARPGELFF
d_gene: .; abundance: .; j_gene: TRBJ2-1; v_gene: TRBV5-4; CDR3nt: TGTGCCAGCAGCTTGTTGGTAGGGACATCCTACAATGAGCAGTTCTTC; CDR3aa: CASSLLVGTSYNEQFF
d_gene: .; abundance: once; j_gene: TRBJ1-1; v_gene: TRBV5-1; CDR3nt: TGCGCCAGCAGCCGGGACCCGGAGAACACTGAAGCTTTCTTT; CDR3aa: CASSRDPENTEAFF
d_gene: .; abundance: few; j_gene: TRBJ1-4; v_gene: TRBV6-1; CDR3nt: TGTGCCAGCAGTGAAACACGGGAAAAACTGTTTTTT; CDR3aa: CASSETREKLFF